Each of the 8 T cell receptor beta chains below was sequenced from the same sample in a study of OX40 agonist ivuxolimab in advanced cancers. Sequenced by immunoSEQ multiplex PCR; TCRdb stores in-frame clones only, minus some. Found here are tens of thousands of clones, roughly 84% of them singletons; the top ten hold roughly 1.4%. The input for sequencing was CD4+ or CD8+ T cells sorted from blood, taken in a trial of the OX40 agonist ivuxolimab. The receptors here all came from an adult with an advanced solid tumor such as melanoma, head and neck, liver or kidney cancer.

The V and J genes are TRBV6-4 and TRBJ1-2; D not certain. V lost 3 bases, J lost 10 bases, and 12 bases lay in between. The CDR3 has 12 residues. In germline, CDR1 is MRHNA, CDR2 SNTAGT. CDR3 sequence reads: CASSENAGVYTF. CDR3 in DNA: TGTGCCAGCAGTGAGAATGCGGGCGTCTACACCTTC.

The genes are TRBV5-1 and TRBJ2-5; 9 bases match TRBD1. This CDR3 region has 13 residues. Germline V gene data show CDR1 as SGHRS and CDR2 as YFSETQ. Trimming at V came to 4 bases and at J to 9 bases, leaving 7 bases not matched to a gene. The CDR3 here is CASSDYRGRAQYF. The CDR3 bases are TGCGCCAGCAGCGATTACAGGGGGCGAGCCCAGTACTTC.

The CDR3 sequence is CASSTGQGATGELFF. The CDR3, as DNA: TGTGCCAGTAGTACCGGACAGGGGGCGACCGGGGAGCTGTTTTTT. The chain recombines TRBV19 with TRBJ2-2; 11 nucleotides align to TRBD1. With V trimmed by 4 bases and J by 5 bases, 3 bases remained unmatched. Germline V gene sequence: CDR1 LNHDA, CDR2 SQIVND (reference sequence). This CDR3 is built from 15 residues.

The V gene is TRBV9, the J gene TRBJ2-2; 8 bases agree with TRBD2. CDR1 and CDR2 from the germline V gene are SGDLS and YYNGEE. Trimming at V came to 4 bases and at J to 3 bases, leaving 8 bases not matched to a gene. The CDR3 length is 16 residues. As DNA, the CDR3 is TGTGCCAGCAGCTCCATAGCGGGGCTCGACACCGGGGAGCTGTTTTTT. This encodes CASSSIAGLDTGELFF. Looking up the rest from reference TRBV9 and TRBJ2-2 gives the full variable domain: DSGVTQTPKHLITATGQRVTLRCSPRSGDLSVYWYQQSLDQGLQFLIQYYNGEERAKGNILERFSAQQFPDLHSELNLSSLELGDSALYFCASSSIAGLDTGELFFGEGSRLTVL.

In its sample, this clone was seen once. The J gene is TRBJ1-5, the V gene TRBV27, with D tentatively TRBD1 (5 bases). Deletions cut 3 bases from V and 5 bases from J, with 11 bases between. The CDR3 totals 14 residues. Germline V gene lookup returns CDR1 MNHEY and CDR2 SMNVEV (reference sequence). CDR3 in amino acids: CASSLRRGHQPQHF. The CDR3 bases are TGTGCCAGCAGTTTGAGGAGGGGTCATCAGCCCCAGCATTTT.

The chain joins TRBV10-3 to TRBJ2-7; TRBD2 might be the D (6 bases). V was shortened by 5 bases and J by 0 bases, with 11 bases between the two germline ends. The CDR3 is 14 amino acids. CDR1 and CDR2 (germline): ENHRY, SYGVKD. CDR3 sequence: CAISRGGSSYEQYF. In DNA form, the CDR3 reads TGTGCCATCAGTAGGGGAGGCAGCTCCTACGAGCAGTACTTC.

The rearrangement joins TRBV6-6 to TRBJ2-6; D is uncertain. The CDR3 is 15 residues long. Trimming took off 6 bases at V and 0 bases at J, with 9 bases between the two ends. Germline CDR1 and CDR2: MNHNY and SVGAGI (reference sequence). CDR3 in amino acids: CASRKELSGANVLTF. The CDR3 coding sequence is TGTGCCAGCAGAAAGGAGCTCTCTGGGGCCAACGTCCTGACTTTC.

V and J are TRBV5-4 and TRBJ2-5; D unclear. Germline V CDR1 and CDR2: SGHNT, YYREEE (reference sequence). CDR3 length: 14 residues. With 0 bases removed from V and 5 bases from J, the gap between germline ends came to 11 bases. The CDR3 DNA reads TGTGCCAGCAGCTTGGGGCCCCAGGAGGAGACCCAGTACTTC. Amino acids: CASSLGPQEETQYF.